These T cell receptor beta chains were read from a single sample in a study of T cell repertoires in cytomegalovirus infection. One entry per CDR3 protein, called by TCRdb with MiXCR from the reads. The sample gives fewer than 550,000 distinct CDR3 sequences, less than 30% of which show up once; less than 15% is in the top ten. Sequencing was done on a sample of PBMCs. These receptors originate from a human donor in good health (CMV status not recorded). Some clones in this sample may be carry-over from other donors' samples. The CDR3 runs from the conserved cysteine through the conserved F or W. The order of the fields is clone size, CDR3 length, J gene, V gene, D gene, CDR3 DNA, CDR3 protein. A D gene is named only where the DNA matches it firmly. The size field is filled for only some rows; it gives once, few, many or a size class.

many 16 TRBJ2-7 TRBV7-2 . TGTGCCAGCAGCAACCTGGGGGGGCGAAGTAGTTACGAGCAGTACTTC CASSNLGGRSSYEQYF
. 17 TRBJ2-1 TRBV6-1 . TGTGCCAGCAGTGAACCCTCAGACAGGCAGCCTACAAATGAGCAGTTCTTC CASSEPSDRQPTNEQFF
. 14 TRBJ2-7 TRBV28 . TGTGCCAGCAGTTTCCGGGGGCCGTACTACGAGCAGTACTTC CASSFRGPYYEQYF
few 18 TRBJ2-1 TRBV11-3 . TGTGCCAGCAGCTTAGATCAAGGGGGGTCAGCCTCCTACAATGAGCAGTTCTTC CASSLDQGGSASYNEQFF
many 17 TRBJ2-7 TRBV7-2 . TGTGCCAGCAGCTTAGTAGAGGGAGGGGGACCCCTCTCCCAGCAGTACTTC CASSLVEGGGPLSQQYF
. 11 TRBJ2-1 TRBV5-1 . TGCGCCAGCAGGTCGGCGGATGAGCAGTTCTTC CASRSADEQFF
. 17 TRBJ1-5 TRBV27 . TGTGCCAGCAGTTTATTCTCCATGGGCGGAAACAATCAGCCCCAGCATTTT CASSLFSMGGNNQPQHF
few 15 TRBJ1-1 TRBV11-2 . TGTGCCAGCAGCTTAGATTCAGGGTTTGGCACTGAAGCTTTCTTT CASSLDSGFGTEAFF
. 11 TRBJ2-5 TRBV25-1 . TGTGCCAGCAGTGAATTCGGGACCCAGTACTTC CASSEFGTQYF
few 14 TRBJ2-2 TRBV6-1 . TGTGCCAGCAGTGAATTGCTGAACACCGGGGAGCTGTTTTTT CASSELLNTGELFF
many 14 TRBJ1-1 TRBV7-2 . TGTGCCAGCAGCTTAGGCACCTTAAACACTGAAGCTTTCTTT CASSLGTLNTEAFF
. 13 TRBJ2-2 TRBV28 TRBD2 TGTGCCAGCAGTGCTAGCGGGACCGGGGAGCTGTTTTTT CASSASGTGELFF
many 15 TRBJ2-5 TRBV7-2 TRBD1 TGTGCCAGCAGTTACCAGACAGGGGCGGCGGAGACCCAGTACTTC CASSYQTGAAETQYF